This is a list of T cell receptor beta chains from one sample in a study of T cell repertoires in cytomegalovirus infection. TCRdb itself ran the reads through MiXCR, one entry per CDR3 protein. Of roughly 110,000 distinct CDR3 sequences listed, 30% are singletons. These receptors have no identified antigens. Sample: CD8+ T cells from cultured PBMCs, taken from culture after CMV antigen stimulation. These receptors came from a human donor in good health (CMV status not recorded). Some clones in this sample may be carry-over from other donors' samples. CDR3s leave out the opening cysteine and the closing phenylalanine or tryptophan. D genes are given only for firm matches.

cdr3_aa: ASSQDTGARGDTQY; d_call: -; j_call: TRBJ2-3; cdr3_length: 14; v_call: TRBV4-2
cdr3_aa: ASSTDRDEKLF; d_call: TRBD1; j_call: TRBJ1-4; cdr3_length: 11; v_call: TRBV12-3/TRBV12-4
cdr3_aa: ASSYSIGGTGNEQF; d_call: TRBD2; j_call: TRBJ2-1; cdr3_length: 14; v_call: TRBV6-6
cdr3_aa: ASSLEVTYNSPLH; d_call: -; j_call: TRBJ1-6; cdr3_length: 13; v_call: TRBV28
cdr3_aa: ASPPGLAGTDTQY; d_call: TRBD2; j_call: TRBJ2-3; cdr3_length: 13; v_call: TRBV12-3/TRBV12-4
cdr3_aa: ASSESSGGQETQY; d_call: TRBD2; j_call: TRBJ2-5; cdr3_length: 13; v_call: TRBV6-1
cdr3_aa: SARVFRATEAF; d_call: -; j_call: TRBJ1-1; cdr3_length: 11; v_call: TRBV20-1
cdr3_aa: ASSLSWATSNEKLF; d_call: -; j_call: TRBJ1-4; cdr3_length: 14; v_call: TRBV7-6
cdr3_aa: ASSLDPGTTTDTQY; d_call: -; j_call: TRBJ2-3; cdr3_length: 14; v_call: TRBV7-9
cdr3_aa: ASSVAGAETYEQY; d_call: -; j_call: TRBJ2-7; cdr3_length: 13; v_call: TRBV9
cdr3_aa: ASTKTGNLRGYT; d_call: TRBD1; j_call: TRBJ1-2; cdr3_length: 12; v_call: TRBV7-9
cdr3_aa: AISEGSEAF; d_call: -; j_call: TRBJ1-1; cdr3_length: 9; v_call: TRBV10-3
cdr3_aa: ASSPKGQINTEAF; d_call: TRBD1; j_call: TRBJ1-1; cdr3_length: 13; v_call: TRBV4-1
cdr3_aa: ASSFFGQATYEQY; d_call: TRBD1; j_call: TRBJ2-7; cdr3_length: 13; v_call: TRBV27
cdr3_aa: ASSLIAKRELF; d_call: -; j_call: TRBJ2-2; cdr3_length: 11; v_call: TRBV7-2
cdr3_aa: ASSYQEWGTQY; d_call: -; j_call: TRBJ2-5; cdr3_length: 11; v_call: TRBV7-9
cdr3_aa: AMGEADTDTQY; d_call: -; j_call: TRBJ2-3; cdr3_length: 11; v_call: TRBV10-3
cdr3_aa: ASSLDIWDRGTYEQY; d_call: TRBD1; j_call: TRBJ2-7; cdr3_length: 15; v_call: TRBV11-2
cdr3_aa: SASDTGELF; d_call: -; j_call: TRBJ2-2; cdr3_length: 9; v_call: TRBV20-1
cdr3_aa: SAREQRGTGDSYEQY; d_call: -; j_call: TRBJ2-7; cdr3_length: 15; v_call: TRBV20-1
cdr3_aa: ASSVSLYTGSRETRQPQH; d_call: -; j_call: TRBJ1-5; cdr3_length: 18; v_call: TRBV6-6
cdr3_aa: ASSHPDRGTGELF; d_call: TRBD1; j_call: TRBJ2-2; cdr3_length: 13; v_call: TRBV7-2
cdr3_aa: ASSLPYTGELF; d_call: -; j_call: TRBJ2-2; cdr3_length: 11; v_call: TRBV5-6
cdr3_aa: SGAGTGNSYEQY; d_call: -; j_call: TRBJ2-7; cdr3_length: 12; v_call: TRBV29-1
cdr3_aa: ASEETGLDNEQF; d_call: TRBD1; j_call: TRBJ2-1; cdr3_length: 12; v_call: TRBV2
cdr3_aa: SASRTERNYGYT; d_call: -; j_call: TRBJ1-2; cdr3_length: 12; v_call: TRBV20-1
cdr3_aa: ASSLGTGTTGELF; d_call: TRBD1; j_call: TRBJ2-2; cdr3_length: 13; v_call: TRBV27
cdr3_aa: ASSGQGAGNEQF; d_call: TRBD1; j_call: TRBJ2-1; cdr3_length: 12; v_call: TRBV2
cdr3_aa: AISETTGGGTEAF; d_call: -; j_call: TRBJ1-1; cdr3_length: 13; v_call: TRBV10-3
cdr3_aa: ASTEFSGNTIY; d_call: -; j_call: TRBJ1-3; cdr3_length: 11; v_call: TRBV5-4
cdr3_aa: AIRRADEGRDTQY; d_call: -; j_call: TRBJ2-3; cdr3_length: 13; v_call: TRBV10-3
cdr3_aa: ASSFGQNELF; d_call: -; j_call: TRBJ2-2; cdr3_length: 10; v_call: TRBV7-9
cdr3_aa: ASSVGSSGTDTQY; d_call: -; j_call: TRBJ2-3; cdr3_length: 13; v_call: TRBV9
cdr3_aa: ASGIGQRVKAPQH; d_call: -; j_call: TRBJ1-5; cdr3_length: 13; v_call: TRBV5-4
cdr3_aa: ASTGLAGGSSYNEQF; d_call: TRBD2; j_call: TRBJ2-1; cdr3_length: 15; v_call: TRBV12-3/TRBV12-4
cdr3_aa: ASSYGYRGVNEKLF; d_call: TRBD1; j_call: TRBJ1-4; cdr3_length: 14; v_call: TRBV6-5
cdr3_aa: ATYSDTGELF; d_call: -; j_call: TRBJ2-2; cdr3_length: 10; v_call: TRBV28
cdr3_aa: SATDRAGAGANVLT; d_call: TRBD1; j_call: TRBJ2-6; cdr3_length: 14; v_call: TRBV20-1
cdr3_aa: SARPLPGQTSYNEQF; d_call: -; j_call: TRBJ2-1; cdr3_length: 15; v_call: TRBV20-1
cdr3_aa: ASSPWDESEQY; d_call: -; j_call: TRBJ2-7; cdr3_length: 11; v_call: TRBV27
cdr3_aa: ASSLGGTGNEQF; d_call: -; j_call: TRBJ2-1; cdr3_length: 12; v_call: TRBV7-6
cdr3_aa: ASSVSVQGAVYNEQF; d_call: TRBD1; j_call: TRBJ2-1; cdr3_length: 15; v_call: TRBV9
cdr3_aa: ASSLEQDGVYEQY; d_call: -; j_call: TRBJ2-7; cdr3_length: 13; v_call: TRBV7-6
cdr3_aa: ASSYWGTGSTNEKLF; d_call: TRBD1; j_call: TRBJ1-4; cdr3_length: 15; v_call: TRBV6-6
cdr3_aa: ASSTPGASTAEQY; d_call: -; j_call: TRBJ2-7; cdr3_length: 13; v_call: TRBV7-9
cdr3_aa: ASSRQGSGLTEAF; d_call: TRBD1; j_call: TRBJ1-1; cdr3_length: 13; v_call: TRBV6-1
cdr3_aa: ASSQELGSTGGRGSYGYT; d_call: TRBD1; j_call: TRBJ1-2; cdr3_length: 18; v_call: TRBV4-2
cdr3_aa: ASSSGPGTEAF; d_call: -; j_call: TRBJ1-1; cdr3_length: 11; v_call: TRBV7-6
cdr3_aa: ASSPKLTDTQY; d_call: -; j_call: TRBJ2-3; cdr3_length: 11; v_call: TRBV6-6
cdr3_aa: ASSEGTSGAETQY; d_call: TRBD2; j_call: TRBJ2-5; cdr3_length: 13; v_call: TRBV6-1
cdr3_aa: SATVTGTGDGNTIY; d_call: TRBD1; j_call: TRBJ1-3; cdr3_length: 14; v_call: TRBV29-1
cdr3_aa: ASSYGGAGNEQF; d_call: -; j_call: TRBJ2-1; cdr3_length: 12; v_call: TRBV6-6
cdr3_aa: ASSPGTVDLYGYT; d_call: TRBD1; j_call: TRBJ1-2; cdr3_length: 13; v_call: TRBV7-2
cdr3_aa: ASSYGPGQERVSSNQPQH; d_call: TRBD1; j_call: TRBJ1-5; cdr3_length: 18; v_call: TRBV6-6
cdr3_aa: ASSYSTGAGDFTDTQY; d_call: TRBD2; j_call: TRBJ2-3; cdr3_length: 16; v_call: TRBV6-2/TRBV6-3
cdr3_aa: ASSGWAEQETQY; d_call: -; j_call: TRBJ2-5; cdr3_length: 12; v_call: TRBV7-9
cdr3_aa: ASSDTTSGARDNEQF; d_call: TRBD2; j_call: TRBJ2-1; cdr3_length: 15; v_call: TRBV7-6
cdr3_aa: ASSAVNYGYT; d_call: -; j_call: TRBJ1-2; cdr3_length: 10; v_call: TRBV7-2